Shown below are 24 T cell receptor beta chains from a single sample sequenced in a study of T cells in Graves' hyperthyroidism and ophthalmopathy. There were TCR beta CDR3 regions amplified from RNA transcripts. The primer set for the first-round RT-PCR of the TCR CDR3 was HTBI. One entry per CDR3 protein results from TCRdb running MiXCR on the multiplex PCR reads. Here the sample spans 650,000 to 700,000 distinct CDR3 sequences, about 18% being singletons. Sequencing input: blood. The receptors originated from a man between 50 and 59 years old with Graves' hyperthyroidism.

A single count supports this clonotype. Relative to the germline gene, one junction end is altered; a read error may explain this. The gene calls are TRBV18 and TRBJ2-1, with a tentative D call TRBD2 (7 bases). Per the germline V gene, CDR1 is KGHSH and CDR2 is LQKENI. The CDR3 runs 16 residues. The CDR3 region is CGSSPPARRGRNEQFF. The CDR3 DNA follows: TGTGGCAGCTCACCACCTGCCAGGCGGGGGCGTAATGAGCAGTTCTTC.

This clonotype has ten or more counts. The rearrangement links TRBV7-8 to TRBJ2-3; 13 bases line up with TRBD2. The J segment lost 6 bases and the V segment lost 4 bases, leaving 10 bases of the junction unmatched. The length of the CDR3 is 17 residues. Germline lookup yields CDR1 SGHVS and CDR2 FQNEAQ. CDR3 loop: CASSSRGLAGRGDTQYF. The CDR3 coding sequence is TGTGCCAGCAGCTCCCGGGGACTAGCGGGAAGGGGGGATACGCAGTATTTT.

In this sample, this clonotype turned up many times. This rearrangement joins TRBV28 to TRBJ1-1; 7 nucleotides align to TRBD1. V lost 8 bases and J lost 0; bases outside the gene matches: 12. This CDR3 region has 16 residues. Germline loops: CDR1 MDHEN, CDR2 SYDVKM. The CDR3 DNA sequence: TGTGCCAGCTCGGGGATGGGGGACAGATTGAACACTGAAGCTTTCTTT. Protein product: CASSGMGDRLNTEAFF. Combining the CDR3 with reference TRBV28 and TRBJ1-1 gives the whole variable domain DVKVTQSSRYLVKRTGEKVFLECVQDMDHENMFWYRQDPGLGLRLIYFSYDVKMKEKGDIPEGYSVSREKKERFSLILESASTNQTSMYLCASSGMGDRLNTEAFFGQGTRLTVV.

V usage is TRBV4-1 and J usage is TRBJ2-7; D gene ambiguous. Germline V gene sequence: CDR1 MGHRA, CDR2 YSYEKL. V lost 6 bases and J lost 5, with 17 bases in between. The CDR3 runs 14 residues. The CDR3 reads CASSPARQGDEQYF. Here the CDR3 DNA reads TGCGCCAGCAGTCCGGCCAGACAAGGAGACGAGCAGTACTTC.

The rearrangement joins TRBV6-1 to TRBJ2-2; D unresolved. The CDR3 has 14 residues. V lost 7 bases and J 5 bases, leaving 14 bases between the germline ends. Germline CDR1 reads MNHNS; CDR2 reads SASEGT. The CDR3 reads CASISSFLTGELFF. DNA for the CDR3: TGTGCCAGCATTAGCTCCTTCCTTACCGGGGAGCTGTTTTTT.

This clonotype has ten or more counts. This chain links TRBV3-1 with TRBJ2-5; D unclear. The V gene's germline CDR1 is LGHDT and CDR2 YNNKEL (reference sequence). The V gene lost 1 base and the J gene lost 4 bases, with 10 bases spanning the gap. The CDR3 length is 14 residues. The CDR3 DNA sequence: TGTGCCAGCAGCCAAGCGGCTAGAGGAGAGACCCAGTACTTC. Translating gives CASSQAARGETQYF.

The chain carries TRBV20-1 and TRBJ2-3; TRBD2 might be the D (5 bases). The germline V and J ends were trimmed by 2 bases and 0 bases, with 12 bases remaining between them. The CDR3 length is 15 residues. Germline loops: CDR1 DFQATT, CDR2 SNEGSKA (reference sequence). DNA of the CDR3: TGCAGTGCTAGACGGGCTAGCCAGAGCACAGATACGCAGTATTTT. Translation: CSARRASQSTDTQYF.

This clonotype has a handful of counts. In DNA, the CDR3 is TGCAGCGTGGGACAGGGGGCCGGAGAGACCCAGTACTTC. As protein: CSVGQGAGETQYF. The chain links TRBV29-1 to TRBJ2-5; 12 nucleotides match TRBD1. Germline CDR1 is SQVTM and CDR2 is ANQGSEA. The CDR3 consists of 13 residues. The V and J ends lost 6 bases and 4 bases, in that order; junction bases with no gene match: 3.

The chain carries TRBV9 and TRBJ2-1; 11 bases are a match to TRBD2. CDR1 SGDLS and CDR2 YYNGEE come from the germline V gene. The CDR3 covers 15 residues. The V segment lost 3 bases and the J segment 8 bases; nucleotides outside the gene matches: 7. CDR3 in amino acids: CASSALAGGGDEQFF. The CDR3, as DNA: TGTGCCAGCAGCGCCCTAGCGGGAGGTGGAGATGAGCAGTTCTTC.

This clonotype was detected many times. The chain employs TRBV7-9 and TRBJ1-3; no clear D. Germline V gene sequence: CDR1 SEHNR, CDR2 FQNEAQ (reference sequence). With 4 bases removed from V and 0 bases from J, the gap between germline ends came to 16 bases. The CDR3 has 17 amino acids. This CDR3 is CASSSWNAWGSGNTIYF. The DNA of the CDR3 is TGTGCCAGCAGCTCCTGGAACGCCTGGGGCTCTGGAAACACCATATATTTT.

This clonotype was found a few times. The chain uses TRBV9 and TRBJ2-1; weak D call: TRBD2 (5 bases). Germline V lookup: CDR1 SGDLS, CDR2 YYNGEE. V dropped 3 bases and J dropped 7 bases, with 20 bases sitting between them. The CDR3 extends over 16 amino acids. The CDR3 bases are TGTGCCAGCAGCGAGTCCACGGGAATTAAGTTGAATGAGCAGTTCTTC. It specifies CASSESTGIKLNEQFF.

This clonotype has at least ten counts. The V and J genes are TRBV6-6 and TRBJ2-7; weak D call: TRBD1 (6 bases). Germline V gives CDR1 MNHNY, CDR2 SVGAGI (reference sequence). V was trimmed by 2 bases and J by 0 bases, leaving 8 bases between them. The CDR3 has 14 amino acids. CDR3 in amino acids: CASSYGQSSYEQYF. In DNA, the CDR3 is TGTGCCAGCAGTTACGGACAGTCCTCCTACGAGCAGTACTTC.

This chain joins TRBV6-1 and TRBJ2-2, with 7 bases that match TRBD1. Germline CDR1 MNHNS, CDR2 SASEGT. The CDR3 runs 14 residues. V was pared by 5 bases and J by 6 bases, with 6 bases of the junction left unmatched. CDR3 DNA: TGTGCCAGCAGTCGAGGACAGGCGGCCGGGGAGCTGTTTTTT. Translated: CASSRGQAAGELFF.

This clonotype has ten or more counts. The J gene is TRBJ2-1, the V gene TRBV20-1, with D perhaps TRBD2 (5 bases). CDR1 DFQATT and CDR2 SNEGSKA come from the germline V gene (reference sequence). V gave up 6 bases and J gave up 7 bases, with 16 bases separating them. The CDR3 totals 13 residues. The CDR3 bases are TGCAGTGCCTGGCTTAGCGATTGGAATGAGCAGTTCTTC. As protein: CSAWLSDWNEQFF.

The chain joins TRBV10-3 to TRBJ1-1; 12 nucleotides align to TRBD1. The CDR3 runs to 19 residues. CDR1 and CDR2 (germline): ENHRY, SYGVKD. With V trimmed by 2 bases and J by 2 bases, 12 bases remained unmatched. The CDR3 protein is CAISERLNRDRGRNTEAFF. Written as DNA, the CDR3 is TGTGCCATCAGTGAGCGGCTAAACCGGGACAGGGGGCGCAACACTGAAGCTTTCTTT.

This clonotype was seen a handful of times. The gene calls are TRBV29-1 and TRBJ1-2; no reliable D call. Germline V gene data show CDR1 as SQVTM and CDR2 as ANQGSEA. V lost 3 bases and J 4 bases, leaving 12 bases between the germline ends. The CDR3 is made up of 13 amino acids. The CDR3 region is CSVDSGLGYGYTF. CDR3 in DNA: TGCAGCGTTGATTCCGGACTCGGCTATGGCTACACCTTC.

Of note for this clonotype: A much larger clone differs from this one at a single base, so this may be a read error. This chain links TRBV28 with TRBJ1-1; TRBD1 aligns across 7 bases. The CDR3 covers 15 residues. The germline V gene has CDR1 MDHEN and CDR2 SYDVKM. The CDR3 sequence: CASNLWDRLNTEAFF. DNA of the CDR3: TGTGCCAGCAATTTATGGGACAGACTGAACACTGAAGCTTTCTTT.

This clonotype has a count of ten or more. The chain joins TRBV11-2 to TRBJ2-2; unclear D gene. V was cut by 7 bases and J by 1 base, with 16 bases left in between. Germline values: CDR1 SGHAT, CDR2 FQNNGV. The CDR3 sequence is 16 residues long. This CDR3 is CASTSYRAENTGELFF. DNA of the CDR3: TGTGCCAGCACCTCGTATAGGGCGGAGAACACCGGGGAGCTGTTTTTT.

In this sample, this clonotype turned up many times. This chain connects TRBV3-1 to TRBJ2-5, with TRBD2 identical over 11 bases. The CDR3 is made up of 17 amino acids. Unmatched junction bases numbered 9, after V lost 1 base and J lost 5 bases. Germline lookup yields CDR1 LGHDT and CDR2 YNNKEL (reference sequence). The CDR3 sequence: CASSQVVVLAGGETQYF. The DNA for the CDR3 is TGTGCCAGCAGCCAAGTCGTTGTCCTAGCGGGAGGTGAGACCCAGTACTTC.

V usage is TRBV5-1 and J usage is TRBJ1-2; D is possibly TRBD1 (6 bases). Germline CDR1 and CDR2: SGHRS and YFSETQ. Trimming removed 5 bases from V and 8 bases from J, with 16 bases in between. The CDR3 sequence is 13 residues long. The CDR3 bases are TGCGCCAGCAGTTACAGGGATTTGGAAGGCTACACCTTC. Translating gives CASSYRDLEGYTF.

This clonotype was recorded many times. V is TRBV2 and J is TRBJ1-5; D may be TRBD1 (6 bases). Germline CDR1 reads SNHLY; CDR2 reads FYNNEI. The CDR3 runs to 14 residues. V lost 6 bases and J lost 2, with 11 bases in between. The CDR3 nucleotides read TGTGCCAGCAGGACAGGTCCGGGCAATCAGCCCCAGCATTTT. Translation gives CASRTGPGNQPQHF.

In this sample, this clonotype turned up a few times. The V gene is TRBV3-1, the J gene TRBJ2-2; 10 bases map to TRBD1. The CDR3 totals 16 residues. V was pared by 4 bases and J by 1 base, with 3 bases of the junction left unmatched. The germline CDR1 and CDR2 sequences are LGHDT and YNNKEL (reference sequence). DNA for the CDR3: TGTGCCAGCAGCCCCAGGACAGGGGGGAACACCGGGGAGCTGTTTTTT. Translating gives CASSPRTGGNTGELFF.

This clonotype has only a few counts. DNA for the CDR3: TGTGCCAGCAGCCAAGCTATGTTGGCTGGCTACACCTTC. Translation gives CASSQAMLAGYTF. J is TRBJ1-2 and V is TRBV3-1; D is unclear. CDR3 length: 13 amino acids. Germline assignment: CDR1 LGHDT and CDR2 YNNKEL (reference sequence). V shed 1 base and J shed 7 bases, with 10 bases lying between them. Combining the CDR3 with reference TRBV3-1 and TRBJ1-2 gives the whole variable domain DTAVSQTPKYLVTQMGNDKSIKCEQNLGHDTMYWYKQDSKKFLKIMFSYNNKELIINETVPNRFSPKSPDKAHLNLHINSLELGDSAVYFCASSQAMLAGYTFGSGTRLTVV.

This clonotype occurred a few times. The gene calls are TRBV4-1 and TRBJ1-2, with D tentatively TRBD1 (5 bases). The CDR3 spans 16 residues. V was pared by 0 bases and J by 4 bases, with 15 bases between. In germline, CDR1 is MGHRA, CDR2 YSYEKL. The CDR3 coding sequence is TGCGCCAGCAGCCAAGATCTCGGGGGATCTCGCTATGGCTACACCTTC. It is translated as CASSQDLGGSRYGYTF.